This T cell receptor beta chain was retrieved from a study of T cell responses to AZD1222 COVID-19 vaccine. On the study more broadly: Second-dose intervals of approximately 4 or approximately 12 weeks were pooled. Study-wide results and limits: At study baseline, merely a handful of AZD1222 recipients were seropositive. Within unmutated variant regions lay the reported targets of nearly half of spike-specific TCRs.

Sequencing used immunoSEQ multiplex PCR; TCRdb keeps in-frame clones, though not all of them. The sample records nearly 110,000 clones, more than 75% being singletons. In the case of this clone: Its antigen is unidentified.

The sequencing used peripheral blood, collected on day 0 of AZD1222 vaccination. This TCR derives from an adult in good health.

The DNA for the CDR3 is TGTGCCAGCGGCGGCGGGGTCCGTGGCACTGAAGCTTTCTTT. Protein: CASGGGVRGTEAFF. J is TRBJ1-1 and V is TRBV7-2; D gene ambiguous. Looked up from germline, CDR1 is SGHTA and CDR2 is FQGNSA. V was shortened by 8 bases and J by 4 bases, with 17 bases between the two germline ends. This CDR3 has 14 amino acids.